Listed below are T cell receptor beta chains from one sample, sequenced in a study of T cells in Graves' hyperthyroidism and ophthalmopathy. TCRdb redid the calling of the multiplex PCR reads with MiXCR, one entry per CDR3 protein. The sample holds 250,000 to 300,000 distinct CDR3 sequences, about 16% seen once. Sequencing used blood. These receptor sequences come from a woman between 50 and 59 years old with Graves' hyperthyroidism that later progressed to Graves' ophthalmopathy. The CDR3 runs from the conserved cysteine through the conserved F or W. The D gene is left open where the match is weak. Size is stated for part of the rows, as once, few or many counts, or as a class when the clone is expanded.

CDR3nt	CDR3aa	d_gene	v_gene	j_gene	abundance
TGTGCCAGCAGTTTAGGCGGGCCTGAGCAGTTCTTC	CASSLGGPEQFF	-	TRBV12-3/TRBV12-4	TRBJ2-1	many
TGTGCCAGCAGCCCTCTTAGATCCGGGAGGTACGAGCAGTACTTC	CASSPLRSGRYEQYF	TRBD2	TRBV11-2	TRBJ2-7	many
TGCAGTGCTAGAGGGCCCCCGACTAGCGGGAGGAATGAGCAGTTCTTC	CSARGPPTSGRNEQFF	TRBD2	TRBV20-1	TRBJ2-1	many
TGTGCCAGCAGCGGGACAGGGGCGGCGTGGGGAGGTCCTGAAGCTTTCTTT	CASSGTGAAWGGPEAFF	TRBD1	TRBV27	TRBJ1-1	many
TGTGCCAGCAGTTCCCGATTTAATCGGGCCGACTATGGCTACACCTTC	CASSSRFNRADYGYTF	-	TRBV6-1	TRBJ1-2	many
TGTGCCAGCAGTTCCTGGACTAGCGGGATCAACAATGAGCAGTTCTTC	CASSSWTSGINNEQFF	TRBD2	TRBV27	TRBJ2-1	many
TGTGCCAGCAGTTTAGTAGCGGGAGGGCCTGCCACAGATACGCAGTATTTT	CASSLVAGGPATDTQYF	TRBD2	TRBV27	TRBJ2-3	many
TGTGCCAGCGGACTAGCTTCCACCGGGGAGCTGTTTTTT	CASGLASTGELFF	TRBD2	TRBV2	TRBJ2-2	-
TGTGCCAGTAGGCAGCTTTATGGCTACACCTTC	CASRQLYGYTF	-	TRBV19	TRBJ1-2	-
TGTGCCAGCAGCGGGGGCTCGGGGAGTCTAACGTATGGCTACACCTTC	CASSGGSGSLTYGYTF	-	TRBV9	TRBJ1-2	-
TGTGCCAGCAGCCAGTATAGGGACCAGAACACTGAAGCTTTCTTT	CASSQYRDQNTEAFF	-	TRBV3-1	TRBJ1-1	many
TGCGCCAGCAGCCCGGGACTAGCGGGAGAAGCATCGGGGGCCAACGTCCTGACTTTC	CASSPGLAGEASGANVLTF	TRBD2	TRBV5-1	TRBJ2-6	few
TGTGCCAGCAGCCACAGCGGGATAGGGAGCTCCTACAATGAGCAGTTCTTC	CASSHSGIGSSYNEQFF	TRBD2	TRBV7-9	TRBJ2-1	-
TGCAGTGCCAGGACTAGCGGGCACTACACCGGGGAGCTGTTTTTT	CSARTSGHYTGELFF	TRBD2	TRBV20-1	TRBJ2-2	-